This entry lists 5 T cell receptor beta chains sequenced from one sample in a study of cytomegalovirus exposure and HLA in healthy donors. The method was immunoSEQ multiplex PCR; TCRdb's version includes in-frame clones alone and lacks a portion of them. Counted here are approximately 46,000 clones, about 90% occurring once; the ten biggest clones make up almost 1.5%. The sequenced material came from PBMCs. Every receptor here comes from a man younger than 35 in good health and CMV-seronegative.

The J gene is TRBJ1-1, the V gene TRBV28, with D possibly being TRBD1 (6 bases). Trimming cost V 6 bases and J 4 bases, with 18 bases left between them. Germline lookup yields CDR1 MDHEN and CDR2 SYDVKM. The CDR3 loop spans 15 amino acids. This CDR3 is CASRNPQGSSTEAFF. In DNA form, the CDR3 reads TGTGCCAGCAGAAATCCACAGGGTTCATCCACTGAAGCTTTCTTT. Full variable domain (rest looked up from reference TRBV28 and TRBJ1-1): DVKVTQSSRYLVKRTGEKVFLECVQDMDHENMFWYRQDPGLGLRLIYFSYDVKMKEKGDIPEGYSVSREKKERFSLILESASTNQTSMYLCASRNPQGSSTEAFFGQGTRLTVV.

This clone was recorded only once. This chain uses TRBV5-1 with TRBJ2-1, with D tentatively TRBD1 (6 bases). CDR3 length: 13 amino acids. Trimming took off 3 bases at V and 4 bases at J, with 8 bases between the two ends. Germline assignment: CDR1 SGHRS and CDR2 YFSETQ. Here the CDR3 reads CASSWGHYNEQFF. The CDR3 DNA reads TGCGCCAGCAGCTGGGGACATTACAATGAGCAGTTCTTC.

The chain joins TRBV9 to TRBJ1-1; 11 bases agree with TRBD1. CDR1 SGDLS and CDR2 YYNGEE come from the germline V gene. Germline trimming cut 2 bases from V and 1 base from J; bases unmatched to any gene: 1. This CDR3 has 15 amino acids. In DNA, the CDR3 is TGTGCCAGCAGCGTGGGGACAGGGGGGAACACTGAAGCTTTCTTT. Encoded protein: CASSVGTGGNTEAFF.

V is TRBV28 and J is TRBJ1-4, with D tentatively TRBD1 (6 bases). The V and J ends lost 2 bases and 6 bases respectively, with 16 bases between them. Germline CDR1 reads MDHEN; CDR2 reads SYDVKM. The CDR3 covers 16 residues. CDR3 sequence reads: CASSLIAGADYEKLFF. CDR3 DNA: TGTGCCAGCAGTTTAATCGCAGGGGCGGACTATGAAAAACTGTTTTTT.

The chain combines TRBV7-6 with TRBJ2-5; 10 positions match TRBD2. The germline CDR1 and CDR2 sequences are SGHVS and FNYEAQ. The CDR3 is 18 amino acids. Unmatched junction bases numbered 9, after V lost 1 base and J lost 1 base. The CDR3 sequence is CASSLGVSSGGFQETQYF. CDR3 in DNA: TGTGCCAGCAGCTTAGGAGTGTCTAGCGGGGGCTTCCAAGAGACCCAGTACTTC.